Given below is one T cell receptor (beta chain) in context. The antigen is undetermined. Scientists isolated CD4+ T cells after a roughly 10-day culture period ended. This person's SARS-CoV-2 infection, confirmed by PCR, occurred between March and December 2020. All participants had two doses of either the BNT162b2 or mRNA-1273 vaccine. The assay was immunoSEQ multiplex PCR, and TCRdb's table has in-frame clones only and misses some. The repertoire has 50,000 or so clones, around 80% of them found once; the top ten carry 4.5% to 5.5%. This entry is derived from a study of vaccination effects on CD4 cells after COVID-19. J was trimmed by 2 bases and V by 5 bases; bases with no gene match: 8. Germline values: CDR1 MNHEY, CDR2 SMNVEV (reference sequence). The CDR3 has 16 amino acids.

The chain links TRBV27 to TRBJ1-3; 8 bases agree with TRBD1. The specimen was CD4+ T cells from PBMCs cultured without peptide, collected after COVID-19 vaccination. The receptor was derived from a human donor who had a prior SARS-CoV-2 infection. The CDR3 DNA sequence: TGTGCCAGCAGTAGCGCATCAGGGGGCCCTGGAAACACCATATATTTT. It yields the protein CASSSASGGPGNTIYF.